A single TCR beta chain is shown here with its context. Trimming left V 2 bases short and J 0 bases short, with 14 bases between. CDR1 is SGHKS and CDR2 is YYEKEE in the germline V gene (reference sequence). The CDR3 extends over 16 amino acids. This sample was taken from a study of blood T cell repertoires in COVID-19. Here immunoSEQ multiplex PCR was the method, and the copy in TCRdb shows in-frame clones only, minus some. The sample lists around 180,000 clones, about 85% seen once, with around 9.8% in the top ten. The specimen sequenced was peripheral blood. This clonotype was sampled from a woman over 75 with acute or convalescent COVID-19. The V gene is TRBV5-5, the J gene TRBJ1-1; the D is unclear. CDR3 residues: CASSLSFGFLNTEAFF. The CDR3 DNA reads TGTGCCAGCAGCTTATCTTTTGGCTTTTTGAACACTGAAGCTTTCTTT.